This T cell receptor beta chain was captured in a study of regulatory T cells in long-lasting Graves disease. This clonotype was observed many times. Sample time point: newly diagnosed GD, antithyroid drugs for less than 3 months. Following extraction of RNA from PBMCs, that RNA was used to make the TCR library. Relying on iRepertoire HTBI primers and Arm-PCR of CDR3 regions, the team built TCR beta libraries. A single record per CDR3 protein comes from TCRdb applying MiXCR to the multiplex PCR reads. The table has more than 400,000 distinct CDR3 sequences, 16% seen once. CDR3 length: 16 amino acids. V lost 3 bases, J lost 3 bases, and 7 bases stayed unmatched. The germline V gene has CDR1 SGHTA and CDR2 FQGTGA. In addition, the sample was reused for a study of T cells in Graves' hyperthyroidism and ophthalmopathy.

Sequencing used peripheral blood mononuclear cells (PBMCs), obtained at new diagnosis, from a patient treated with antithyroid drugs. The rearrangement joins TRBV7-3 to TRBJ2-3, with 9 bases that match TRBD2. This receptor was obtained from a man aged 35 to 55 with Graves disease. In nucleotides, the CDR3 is TGTGCCAGCAGCTTCGAACCGGGACTAGCTACAGATACGCAGTATTTT. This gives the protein CASSFEPGLATDTQYF. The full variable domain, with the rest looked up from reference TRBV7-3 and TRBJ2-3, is GAGVSQTPSNKVTEKGKYVELRCDPISGHTALYWYRQSLGQGPEFLIYFQGTGAADDSGLPNDRFFAVRPEGSVSTLKIQRTERGDSAVYLCASSFEPGLATDTQYFGPGTRLTVL.